This T cell receptor (beta chain) was captured in a study of blood T cell repertoires in COVID-19. Overall study: Samples came from the United States, Italy and Spain, spanning acute and convalescent COVID-19. Nucleic acid was either cDNA or gDNA, and it came from T cells, B-cell-depleted T cells, or PBMCs.

The V segment lost 4 bases and the J segment 2 bases; nucleotides outside the gene matches: 4. The CDR3 length is 14 residues. CDR1 is SNHLY and CDR2 is FYNNEI in the germline V gene. In the authors' workflow: Reference gene primer amplification gave estimated nucleated cell counts. TCRdb keeps only in-frame clones here, not all; method: immunoSEQ multiplex PCR. V and J calls and clone size follow that table, whereas D and trimming were derived from the DNA. This table holds roughly 100,000 clones, 71% found once. The receptor was isolated from a human donor with acute or convalescent COVID-19. The donor label of this sample is uncertain. Sequencing used peripheral blood. The J gene is TRBJ2-5, the V gene TRBV2; the match to TRBD1 covers 7 bases. Here the CDR3 reads CASSGSQGQETQYF. Here the CDR3 DNA reads TGTGCCAGCAGTGGATCACAGGGGCAAGAGACCCAGTACTTC.